This TCR beta chain is drawn from a study of T cell responses to AZD1222 COVID-19 vaccine. Produced via immunoSEQ multiplex PCR; TCRdb's table is partial and in-frame only. The repertoire has fewer than 110,000 clones, around 90% of them found once; the top ten carry roughly 4.3%. The CDR3 totals 15 residues. V was clipped by 5 bases and J by 0 bases, with 12 bases between them. The germline CDR1 and CDR2 sequences are LGHDT and YNNKEL (reference sequence). About this clone: Its specificity is not known.

Overall study results and limits: Targets within unmutated variant regions were reportedly found for nearly half of spike-specific TCRs. Two AZD1222 administrations were followed by greater Spike-specific TCR breadth and depth. The donors showed a predominance of white British ancestry and of females, with possible underestimation of clonal diversity. AZD1222 recipients seropositive at baseline numbered only six or seven.

The V and J genes are TRBV3-1 (or the pseudogene TRBV3-2) and TRBJ2-3; D perhaps matches TRBD2 (6 bases). The starting material was peripheral blood, obtained on day 0 of AZD1222 vaccination. The TCR comes from an adult in good health. The CDR3 nucleotides are TGTGCCAGCAGCTGGGGGGTCCGCAGCACAGATACGCAGTATTTT. Translation: CASSWGVRSTDTQYF.